Many counts were recorded for the clone carrying this TCR beta chain. The antigen remains undetermined. Stability of Graves' hyperthyroidism was defined as absent ophthalmopathy progression within 18 months. Amplification of TCR beta CDR3 regions was performed using RNA transcripts as template. A first-round RT-PCR of the TCR CDR3 used the HTBI primer set. MiXCR, applied by TCRdb to the multiplex PCR reads, yields one record per CDR3 protein. The data show around 300,000 distinct CDR3 sequences, about 15% seen once. Germline V gene data show CDR1 as KGHSH and CDR2 as LQKENI. The CDR3 contains 13 residues. Trimming removed 1 base at V and 3 bases at J, with 6 bases between. The data originate from a study of T cells in Graves' hyperthyroidism and ophthalmopathy. Study observations and caveats: Before onset, ophthalmopathy was predicted by the model a median roughly 6.4 months earlier. Blood held most thyroid clonotypes expanded above 0.001 frequency. Ophthalmopathy cases were set apart from stable hyperthyroidism by a 13 V-J model.

This sequence originates from a woman in her thirties with Graves' hyperthyroidism. The sequenced sample consisted of blood. The chain links TRBV18 to TRBJ1-1; D uncertain. This chain's CDR3 is CASSPHQDTEAFF. The CDR3 DNA reads as TGTGCCAGCTCACCACATCAGGACACTGAAGCTTTCTTT.